These 8 T cell receptor beta chains originate from one sample sequenced in a study of blood T cell repertoires in COVID-19. Using immunoSEQ multiplex PCR, the repertoire was profiled, and TCRdb retains in-frame clones only, with some absent. The sample lists around 140,000 clones, approximately 86% occurring once. The sequenced sample was peripheral blood. These receptors all stem from a woman aged 55-70 years with acute or convalescent COVID-19.

This rearrangement joins TRBV7-9 to TRBJ1-2; D might be TRBD1 (5 bases). Trimming removed 5 bases from V and 3 bases from J, with 19 bases in between. The CDR3 covers 16 residues. The germline V gene encodes CDR1 SEHNR and CDR2 FQNEAQ (reference sequence). The CDR3 nucleotides are TGTGCCAGCAGCGGACCTACGGGGGTGGGGGACTATGGCTACACCTTC. Translated, it gives CASSGPTGVGDYGYTF.

The rearrangement joins TRBV7-2 to TRBJ1-2; the match to TRBD1 covers 8 bases. Trimming took 5 bases from V and 8 from J; bases not matched to a gene: 13. Germline V gives CDR1 SGHTA, CDR2 FQGNSA. This CDR3 has 15 amino acids. CDR3 protein: CASSQRATGEGGYTF. CDR3 sequence (DNA): TGTGCCAGCAGCCAAAGGGCGACAGGGGAAGGCGGCTACACCTTC.

The gene calls are TRBV3-1 (or the pseudogene TRBV3-2) and TRBJ1-2; 7 nucleotides align to TRBD1. Germline V gene data show CDR1 as LGHDT and CDR2 as YNNKEL (reference sequence). CDR3 length equals 15 residues. Trimming took 4 bases from V and 1 from J; bases not matched to a gene: 6. CDR3: CASSRSTGNNYGYTF. CDR3 bases: TGTGCCAGCAGCCGGTCGACAGGGAATAACTATGGCTACACCTTC.

The J gene is TRBJ1-3, the V gene TRBV19, with D tentatively TRBD1 (5 bases). The CDR3 has 15 amino acids. Deletions cut 5 bases from V and 0 bases from J, with 11 bases between. Germline V lookup: CDR1 LNHDA, CDR2 SQIVND (reference sequence). The CDR3, as DNA: TGTGCCAGTAGTCCACAGGATGTCTCTGGAAACACCATATATTTT. Translating gives CASSPQDVSGNTIYF.

The chain has TRBV18 and TRBJ1-6; 10 bases align to TRBD1. Trimming removed 3 bases from V and 7 bases from J; junction bases left unmatched: 6. The CDR3 sequence is 16 residues long. Germline CDR1 and CDR2: KGHSH and LQKENI. The CDR3 DNA reads as TGTGCCAGCTCACCCCCCGGGACAGGGGAGAATTCACCCCTCCACTTT. Protein: CASSPPGTGENSPLHF.

This chain joins TRBV27 and TRBJ1-3, with a weak D call TRBD1 (6 bases). Germline assignment: CDR1 MNHEY and CDR2 SMNVEV (reference sequence). V gave up 5 bases and J gave up 3 bases, with 17 bases separating them. The CDR3 is 16 residues long. Written as DNA, the CDR3 is TGTGCCAGCAGTCCACAGGGACGGAAGGTTGGAAACACCATATATTTT. Translating gives CASSPQGRKVGNTIYF.

The V gene is TRBV7-6, the J gene TRBJ1-3; 9 positions match TRBD1. The germline gives CDR1 SGHVS, CDR2 FNYEAQ. V lost 5 bases to trimming and J lost 3 bases; unmatched junction nucleotides: 5. This CDR3 is 15 amino acids long. The CDR3 sequence: CASSPTGGVGNTIYF. CDR3 DNA sequence: TGTGCCAGCAGCCCTACAGGGGGCGTTGGAAACACCATATATTTT.

The J gene is TRBJ1-4, the V gene TRBV29-1; no firm D call. Between the trimmed V and J ends, which lost 5 bases and 5 bases, there was a span of 15 bases. Germline loops: CDR1 SQVTM, CDR2 ANQGSEA. The CDR3 spans 14 residues. The CDR3 is CSVSHHGENEKLFF. CDR3 bases: TGCAGCGTTAGTCACCACGGAGAGAATGAAAAACTGTTTTTT. Filled out from reference TRBV29-1 and TRBJ1-4, the complete variable domain reads SAVISQKPSRDICQRGTSLTIQCQVDSQVTMMFWYRQQPGQSLTLIATANQGSEATYESGFVIDKFPISRPNLTFSTLTVSNMSPEDSSIYLCSVSHHGENEKLFFGSGTQLSVL.